Described below is a single TCR beta chain sequence and its context. Antigen specificity is unknown. In the same sample, other DNA sequences code for this CDR3. Clones were sequenced by immunoSEQ multiplex PCR, and TCRdb holds only the in-frame ones, with some missing. Of more than 110,000 clones listed, about 88% are singletons. Germline V gene lookup returns CDR1 SGHTA and CDR2 FQGNSA. Trimming removed 3 bases from V and 7 bases from J, with 13 bases in between. The CDR3 spans 14 residues. These data are taken from a study of T cell responses to AZD1222 COVID-19 vaccine. Notes on the study in general: At baseline, seropositivity was found in only a handful of AZD1222 recipients. The reported proportion of spike-specific TCRs targeting unmutated variant regions was nearly half. The donor group comprised mostly white British people and more females; the analysis possibly underestimated clonal diversity.

This material consisted of peripheral blood, taken on day 0 of AZD1222 vaccination. The sequence was collected from an adult in good health. The chain couples TRBV7-2 to TRBJ1-5; tentatively, D is TRBD1 (5 bases). This CDR3 reads CASSLRQGGQPQHF. In nucleotides, the CDR3 is TGTGCCAGCAGCTTGAGGCAGGGTGGGCAGCCCCAGCATTTT.